This T cell receptor (beta chain) is from a study of T cell clones after liver transplantation. For the study at large: Samples came from ITN030ST, which attempted immunosuppression withdrawal within 2 years of liver transplantation. TCRbeta sequencing after a pre-transplant mixed lymphocyte reaction identified graft-donor-reactive clones, later tracked in post-transplant blood. The study, taken as a whole, reports: A larger donor-reactive than third-party decline suggested partial antigen-specific deletion.

Trimming removed 2 bases from V and 1 base from J; junction bases left unmatched: 7. The germline CDR1 and CDR2 sequences are SGHTA and FQGNSA. This CDR3 contains 17 residues. This table comes from immunoSEQ multiplex PCR, and its TCRdb copy is limited to in-frame clones, with some not included. Of about 75,000 clones in the sample, 80% to 85% were seen once. The table lists this clone with a few counts. As yet, its antigen is unknown. V and J are TRBV7-2 and TRBJ1-1, with 10 bases matching TRBD1. The clonotype comes from a human patient who received a liver transplant. The graft donor may be the source of some T cells. The sequenced sample was CD4+ T cells from blood, obtained roughly 48 months after liver transplant. The CDR3 sequence: CASSLKRQGASNTEAFF. In DNA, the CDR3 is TGTGCCAGCAGCTTAAAGAGACAGGGGGCGTCGAACACTGAAGCTTTCTTT.